Here is one TCR beta chain with its context. The record originates from a study of T cell responses to AZD1222 COVID-19 vaccine. V shed 3 bases and J shed 0 bases, with 9 bases lying between them. The CDR3 is 14 residues long. Germline values: CDR1 SGHRS, CDR2 YFSETQ. Profiled with immunoSEQ multiplex PCR; TCRdb holds only in-frame clones, not every one. This sample has some 150,000 clones, with roughly 91% found just once. This TCR came from an adult in good health. The sequenced sample was peripheral blood, obtained on day 0 of AZD1222 vaccination. The genes are TRBV5-1 and TRBJ1-1, with D tentatively TRBD1 (6 bases). The CDR3 bases are TGCGCCAGCAGCTCGGGGGCGGTGAACACTGAAGCTTTCTTT. Protein product: CASSSGAVNTEAFF.